This passage covers 5 T cell receptor beta chains from one sample sequenced in a study of human T cells and chemical hapten exposure. Sample time point: pre-sensitization, week 0. Treatment here: therapeutic diphenylcyclopropenone sensitization with weekly scalp DPC. In TCRdb, the RACE reads were re-called with MiXCR into one record per CDR3 protein. Among approximately 370,000 distinct CDR3 sequences, about 5% were seen once, and the ten largest hold around 8%. The sample in question was whole blood, obtained in connection with sensitization to the hapten diphenylcyclopropenone (DPC). Receptors were obtained from a woman younger than 35 with alopecia areata. Some clones in this sample may be carry-over from other donors' samples.

This clonotype was detected only a few times. This rearrangement joins TRBV7-2 to TRBJ1-5; D not resolved. The ends were cut back, 3 bases at V and 4 bases at J, with 13 bases in the middle. CDR1 is SGHTA and CDR2 is FQGNSA in the germline V gene. This CDR3 contains 15 residues. DNA of the CDR3: TGTGCCAGCAGCTTTGTTTTTTCGGGGAATCAGCCCCAGCATTTT. It encodes CASSFVFSGNQPQHF. Full variable domain (remainder filled in from reference TRBV7-2 and TRBJ1-5): GAGVSQSPSNKVTEKGKDVELRCDPISGHTALYWYRQSLGQGLEFLIYFQGNSAPDKSGLPSDRFSAERTGGSVSTLTIQRTQQEDSAVYLCASSFVFSGNQPQHFGDGTRLSIL.

CDR3 sequence (DNA): TGTGCCAGCAGCCAAGATATCAGGCCAACGTATGGCTACACCTTC. It yields the protein CASSQDIRPTYGYTF. The chain couples TRBV3-1 to TRBJ1-2; D unresolved. V was cut by 0 bases and J by 5 bases, with 13 bases left in between. The V gene's germline CDR1 is LGHDT and CDR2 YNNKEL (reference sequence). This CDR3 contains 15 residues.

This clonotype occurred a few times. V is TRBV6-1 and J is TRBJ1-6, with 7 bases that match TRBD1. The CDR3 runs to 16 residues. From germline, CDR1 is MNHNS and CDR2 SASEGT. Unmatched junction bases numbered 10, after V lost 5 bases and J lost 6 bases. The CDR3 region is CASSPLPGQLNSPLHF. For the CDR3, the DNA is TGTGCCAGCAGTCCTCTCCCGGGACAGCTTAATTCACCCCTCCACTTT.

The CDR3 region has the DNA TGTGCCAGCAGCAATAGACTAGCGGGGAAAGGAGATACGCAGTATTTT. Its protein is CASSNRLAGKGDTQYF. The chain combines TRBV7-3 with TRBJ2-3; 11 bases are a match to TRBD2. Looked up from germline, CDR1 is SGHTA and CDR2 is FQGTGA. CDR3 length: 16 amino acids. The J segment lost 5 bases and the V segment lost 5 bases, leaving 9 bases of the junction unmatched.

This clonotype was recorded many times. The CDR3 region is CASSLPQEYGYTF. DNA for the CDR3: TGTGCCAGCAGCTTACCACAGGAGTATGGCTACACCTTC. The J gene is TRBJ1-2, the V gene TRBV7-9; weak D call: TRBD1 (5 bases). Germline V gene sequence: CDR1 SEHNR, CDR2 FQNEAQ (reference sequence). V gave up 2 bases and J gave up 5 bases, with 9 bases separating them. CDR3 length: 13 amino acids.